A selection of T cell receptor beta chains follows, all from one sample in a study of shared clonotypes between healthy human individuals. Sequenced by immunoSEQ multiplex PCR; TCRdb stores in-frame clones only, minus some. The table has fewer than 3 million clones, less than 95% seen once. The sequenced sample was naive CD4+ T cells from PBMCs. The receptors shown here come from a man aged 18 to 29 in good health. Some clones in this sample may be carry-over from other donors' samples. The CDR3 runs from the conserved cysteine through the conserved F or W. The D gene is left open where the match is weak. The size entry is marked missing in some rows and otherwise reads once, few, many or a size class.

j_call v_call d_call clone_size cdr3_nt cdr3_aa
TRBJ2-7 TRBV2 . . TGTGCCAGCAGCCTGCCTCGGACAGCCCTTGAACGGGGGTCTATGGACGAGCAGTACTTC CASSLPRTALERGSMDEQYF
TRBJ2-7 TRBV27 TRBD2 . TGTGCCAGCAGTCTGAGACTAGCGGGAGACGAGCAGTACTTC CASSLRLAGDEQYF
TRBJ2-7 TRBV4-2 . . TGTGCCAGCAGCCAAGATCCCAACCAGGCGGCCTACGAGCAGTACTTC CASSQDPNQAAYEQYF
TRBJ1-5 TRBV9 . . TGTGCCAGCAGCGTAGGTTGGGGGCAGCCCCAGCATTTT CASSVGWGQPQHF
TRBJ2-7 TRBV7-2 . . TGTGCCAGCAGCTTTGGGGTACCCGAGCAGTACTTC CASSFGVPEQYF
TRBJ2-7 TRBV7-2 TRBD2 . TGTGCCAGCAGCTTAAGAGCGGGAGTTTCCGAGCAGTACTTC CASSLRAGVSEQYF
TRBJ1-1 TRBV5-1 . few TGCGCCAGCAGCGCCACAGGGAACACTGAAGCTTTCTTT CASSATGNTEAFF
TRBJ2-3 TRBV29-1 . . TGCAGCGTTACCACAGATACGCAGTATTTT CSVTTDTQYF
TRBJ2-7 TRBV6-5 . . TGTGCCAGCAGTCCATCTAGGGAGCCCTACGAGCAGTACTTC CASSPSREPYEQYF
TRBJ2-3 TRBV7-2 . . TGTGCCAGCAGCTTAGACAGGGATCCAGATACGCAGTATTTT CASSLDRDPDTQYF
TRBJ2-7 TRBV5-1 . . TGCGCCAGCAGCTCCGGGACTGGGCCCTACGAGCAGTACTTC CASSSGTGPYEQYF
TRBJ2-7 TRBV5-4 . . TGTGCCAGCAGCTTAACCGGCCAAGGAGAGGCCCTCTCCTACGAGCAGTACTTC CASSLTGQGEALSYEQYF
TRBJ1-2 TRBV28 . . TGTGCCAGCGTAAGGAGGAACTATGGCTACACCTTC CASVRRNYGYTF
TRBJ2-1 TRBV11-2 TRBD2 . TGTGCCAGCAGCTTAGGCCCTAGCGGGAGGGCCCCCGAGCAGTTCTTC CASSLGPSGRAPEQFF
TRBJ1-1 TRBV5-6 TRBD1 . TGTGCCAGCAGGGGCGGACAGGGGGCCACTGAAGCTTTCTTT CASRGGQGATEAFF
TRBJ1-2 TRBV5-1 . . TGCGCCAGCAGCAGACGGCAGGGGAACTATGGCTACACCTTC CASSRRQGNYGYTF
TRBJ1-1 TRBV7-9 . few TGTGCCAGCAGCTTAGCAACGGAGAACACTGAAGCTTTCTTT CASSLATENTEAFF
TRBJ1-5 TRBV19 . . TGTGCCAGTAGTGCTCCCAGGGTTCGGCCCCAGCATTTT CASSAPRVRPQHF
TRBJ2-7 TRBV25-1 TRBD2 . TGTGCCAGCAGTGCTGGACTAGGGCGCTCCTACGAGCAGTACTTC CASSAGLGRSYEQYF
TRBJ2-7 TRBV2 . . TGTGCCAGCAGTCGAGAAGGGATCTACGAGCAGTACTTC CASSREGIYEQYF
TRBJ1-2 TRBV18 . . TGTGCCAGCTCACTAAACATAGATTTAACGGGAGGCTACACCTTC CASSLNIDLTGGYTF
TRBJ2-1 TRBV7-9 TRBD2 . TGTGCCAGCAGCTTAGGGGCGGGACTAGCGGGAGATGAGCAGTTCTTC CASSLGAGLAGDEQFF
TRBJ2-7 TRBV2 TRBD1 once TGTGCCAGCAGTGATCGGACAGGGATCCCCGTGGAGTACTTC CASSDRTGIPVEYF
TRBJ2-4 TRBV6-9 TRBD1 . TGTGCCTTAAGGACAGGTTCGTTTTGGATTCAGTACTTC CALRTGSFWIQYF
TRBJ2-7 TRBV25-1 . . TGTGCCAGCAGTGAATTGACAGACTACGAGCAGTACTTC CASSELTDYEQYF
TRBJ2-7 TRBV27 TRBD1 . TGTGCCAGCAGTGCATCTCCGGGACAGGGAACCTACGAGCAGTACTTC CASSASPGQGTYEQYF
TRBJ2-7 TRBV7-2 . . TGTGCCAGCAGCCCCCGTAGGTTTCGGGAGCCAAATTACGAGCAGTACTTC CASSPRRFREPNYEQYF
TRBJ2-7 TRBV28 . . TGTGCCAGCAGCTCAGAAGGGACATCCAGCTACGAGCAGTACTTC CASSSEGTSSYEQYF
TRBJ1-5 TRBV19 TRBD1 . TGTGCCAGTAGTGGCAGGGGGCTAGGTCAGCCCCAGCATTTT CASSGRGLGQPQHF
TRBJ1-4 TRBV5-1 . once TGCGCCAGCAGCCCACGGACGCAAGATAATGAAAAACTGTTTTTT CASSPRTQDNEKLFF
TRBJ2-7 TRBV10-3 . . TGTGCCATCAGTGAGTCGGGGGTAACCTACGAGCAGTACTTC CAISESGVTYEQYF
TRBJ2-7 TRBV28 . once TGTGCCAGCAGGATCCACTACGAGCAGTACTTC CASRIHYEQYF
TRBJ2-7 TRBV15 . few TGTGCCACCAGCAGAGATCCCCTCGTGAGTGAGCAGTACTTC CATSRDPLVSEQYF
TRBJ1-1 TRBV30 TRBD1 . TGTGCCTGGACCGTTGGACAGGCGAACACTGAAGCTTTCTTT CAWTVGQANTEAFF
TRBJ2-5 TRBV5-4 . . TGTGCCAGCAGCTTGTACGGACGAGAGACCCAGTACTTC CASSLYGRETQYF
TRBJ2-2 TRBV19 TRBD2 . TGTGCCAGTAGCCTAGCGGGAAACACCGGGGAGCTGTTTTTT CASSLAGNTGELFF